These 31 T cell receptor beta chains share one sample of origin, sequenced in a study of blood T cell repertoires in COVID-19. Libraries were prepared by immunoSEQ multiplex PCR; TCRdb keeps only in-frame clonotypes and omits some of them. Of under 300,000 clones in the sample, about 80% were seen once. The sample was peripheral blood. The source is a woman older than 75 with acute or convalescent COVID-19.

The rearrangement uses TRBV3-1 (or the pseudogene TRBV3-2) and TRBJ2-3, with D possibly being TRBD1 (5 bases). The V and J ends lost 0 bases and 2 bases respectively, with 15 bases between them. The CDR3 sequence is 17 residues long. The germline V gene encodes CDR1 LGHDT and CDR2 YNNKEL (reference sequence). The CDR3 DNA reads TGTGCCAGCAGCCAAGATAGGGGTACAACCATCACAGATACGCAGTATTTT. This codes for CASSQDRGTTITDTQYF.

The chain has TRBV18 and TRBJ1-1; a weak D match, TRBD1 (6 bases). The CDR3 extends over 17 amino acids. The ends were cut back, 4 bases at V and 3 bases at J, with 21 bases in the middle. The germline CDR1 and CDR2 sequences are KGHSH and LQKENI. The CDR3 loop reads CASSLSSGQPSHTEAFF. CDR3 nucleotide sequence: TGTGCCAGCTCACTCTCTTCAGGACAGCCATCGCACACTGAAGCTTTCTTT.

The chain is built from TRBV2 and TRBJ1-1, with D tentatively TRBD1 (6 bases). There are 14 residues in the CDR3. CDR1 is SNHLY, CDR2 FYNNEI, per germline. Deletions cut 4 bases from V and 5 bases from J, with 14 bases between. The CDR3: CASSARRGRTEAFF. CDR3 DNA: TGTGCCAGCAGTGCCCGGCGGGGGCGAACTGAAGCTTTCTTT.

This clone was picked up a small number of times. The rearrangement links TRBV5-4 to TRBJ1-3; TRBD1 matches 12 bases. This CDR3 has 16 residues. The J segment lost 2 bases and the V segment lost 3 bases, leaving 3 bases of the junction unmatched. Germline V gene data show CDR1 as SGHNT and CDR2 as YYREEE (reference sequence). The CDR3 reads CASSWGQGAAGNTIYF. The CDR3 DNA follows: TGTGCCAGCAGCTGGGGACAGGGGGCGGCTGGAAACACCATATATTTT.

The chain is built from TRBV6-5 and TRBJ2-7; the match to TRBD1 covers 9 bases. The CDR3 length is 15 residues. The germline CDR1 and CDR2 sequences are MNHEY and SVGAGI. V shed 2 bases and J 0 bases; nucleotides not matched to a gene: 2. The CDR3 nucleotides read TGTGCCAGCAGTTACGACAGGGGGAGCTCCTACGAGCAGTACTTC. This translates into CASSYDRGSSYEQYF.

This chain uses TRBV27 with TRBJ2-5, with TRBD1 matching 7 bases. J lost 2 bases, V lost 5 bases, and 14 bases had no gene match. The CDR3 covers 17 residues. Germline lookup yields CDR1 MNHEY and CDR2 SMNVEV (reference sequence). The CDR3 loop reads CASSRGPGQPNQETQYF. The CDR3 region has the DNA TGTGCCAGCAGTAGGGGACCGGGACAGCCCAATCAAGAGACCCAGTACTTC.

The J gene is TRBJ1-5, the V gene TRBV6-6, with 10 bases fitting TRBD1. This CDR3 comprises 16 residues. Germline V CDR1 and CDR2: MNHNY, SVGAGI (reference sequence). Trimming removed 5 bases from V and 7 bases from J; junction bases left unmatched: 11. The CDR3 loop is CASSPLGQGRGQPQHF. CDR3 bases: TGTGCCAGCAGTCCCCTGGGACAGGGGAGAGGGCAGCCCCAGCATTTT.

The CDR3 coding sequence is TGTGCCAGCAGTCTAGCGGGAGGGAATGAAGTTGAGCAGTTCTTC. This translates into CASSLAGGNEVEQFF. The chain carries TRBV27 and TRBJ2-1; 12 bases align to TRBD2. V was pared by 5 bases and J by 9 bases, with 8 bases of the junction left unmatched. This CDR3 spans 15 amino acids. The germline gives CDR1 MNHEY, CDR2 SMNVEV (reference sequence).

V gene TRBV7-9 combines with J gene TRBJ2-1; TRBD2 aligns across 9 bases. Germline V gene data show CDR1 as SEHNR and CDR2 as FQNEAQ (reference sequence). J lost 13 bases, V lost 5 bases, and 6 bases had no gene match. The CDR3 covers 12 residues. CDR3 region: CASSIGTSPQFF. Written as DNA, the CDR3 is TGTGCCAGCAGCATAGGGACTAGCCCTCAGTTCTTC.

This clone showed up just a few times. The V gene is TRBV19, the J gene TRBJ2-5; tentatively, D is TRBD1 (6 bases). The CDR3 consists of 16 residues. Germline V gene lookup returns CDR1 LNHDA and CDR2 SQIVND (reference sequence). V was cut by 4 bases and J by 1 base, with 16 bases left in between. The CDR3 loop reads CASSTGRGTGQETQYF. The CDR3 nucleotides are TGTGCCAGTAGTACCGGCAGGGGCACGGGCCAAGAGACCCAGTACTTC.

This clone occurred a few times. V usage is TRBV6-1 and J usage is TRBJ1-2, with 7 bases identical to TRBD1. Trimming cost V 2 bases and J 14 bases; bases outside gene matches: 8. Germline V gene data show CDR1 as MNHNS and CDR2 as SASEGT. This CDR3 has 12 residues. The CDR3 is CASSEMGDRVTF. CDR3 in DNA: TGTGCCAGCAGTGAAATGGGTGACAGGGTAACCTTC.

The chain recombines TRBV7-6 with TRBJ1-3; 10 positions agree with TRBD1. CDR1 and CDR2 (germline): SGHVS, FNYEAQ. The length of the CDR3 is 16 residues. V dropped 5 bases and J dropped 1; count of bases not matched to a gene: 5. CDR3 amino acids: CASSTRDRGSGNTIYF. DNA for the CDR3: TGTGCCAGCAGCACACGGGACAGGGGATCTGGAAACACCATATATTTT.

The genes are TRBV12-5 and TRBJ1-5; D is undetermined. The CDR3 runs 13 residues. Trimming took off 6 bases at V and 3 bases at J, with 9 bases between the two ends. CDR1 and CDR2 (germline): LGHNT, FRNRAP. The CDR3 sequence is CASGQNPNQPQHF. In DNA, the CDR3 is TGTGCTAGTGGACAGAATCCCAATCAGCCCCAGCATTTT.

V and J are TRBV28 and TRBJ2-2; D is possibly TRBD2 (5 bases). This CDR3 has 14 amino acids. The ends were cut back, 6 bases at V and 2 bases at J, with 10 bases in the middle. Germline V lookup: CDR1 MDHEN, CDR2 SYDVKM. CDR3 sequence reads: CASRNTRNTGELFF. The CDR3 nucleotides read TGTGCCAGCAGAAACACTAGAAACACCGGGGAGCTGTTTTTT.

The V gene is TRBV10-1, the J gene TRBJ1-1, with D maybe TRBD1 (6 bases). Germline V lookup: CDR1 WNHNN, CDR2 SYGVQD (reference sequence). The CDR3 loop spans 13 amino acids. Deletions cut 7 bases from V and 3 bases from J, with 12 bases between. The CDR3 region is CASINWGHTEAFF. The CDR3 DNA sequence: TGCGCCAGCATAAATTGGGGGCACACTGAAGCTTTCTTT.

The chain joins TRBV7-2 to TRBJ1-1, with D tentatively TRBD1 (5 bases). V lost 7 bases, J lost 2 bases, and 14 bases lay in between. The CDR3 extends over 14 amino acids. CDR1 is SGHTA, CDR2 FQGNSA, per germline. CDR3 DNA: TGTGCCAGCACCTGGGGGAGGGGAAACACTGAAGCTTTCTTT. It translates to CASTWGRGNTEAFF.

The chain recombines TRBV19 with TRBJ2-7; D is possibly TRBD1 (5 bases). The length of the CDR3 is 12 residues. Trimming pared 10 bases from V and 2 bases from J, leaving 12 bases between. Germline V gene lookup returns CDR1 LNHDA and CDR2 SQIVND (reference sequence). CDR3: CATADRTYEQYF. In nucleotides, the CDR3 is TGTGCCACCGCTGACAGAACCTACGAGCAGTACTTC. The entire variable domain, with the rest obtained from reference TRBV19 and TRBJ2-7, is as follows: DGGITQSPKYLFRKEGQNVTLSCEQNLNHDAMYWYRQDPGQGLRLIYYSQIVNDFQKGDIAEGYSVSREKKESFPLTVTSAQKNPTAFYLCATADRTYEQYFGPGTRLTVT.

The chain couples TRBV11-2 to TRBJ2-5, with no clear D. The CDR3 spans 14 residues. Germline V gives CDR1 SGHAT, CDR2 FQNNGV. V was pared by 1 base and J by 0 bases, with 6 bases between. The CDR3 bases are TGTGCCAGCAGCTTAGGGTCAGACCAAGAGACCCAGTACTTC. Amino acid sequence: CASSLGSDQETQYF.

The V and J genes are TRBV6-6 and TRBJ2-2; 8 nucleotides line up with TRBD2. This CDR3 region has 15 residues. CDR1 MNHNY and CDR2 SVGAGI come from the germline V gene (reference sequence). The trim removed 2 bases at V and 4 bases at J, leaving 3 bases unmatched. The CDR3 loop is CASSYVRGGTGELFF. The CDR3 DNA sequence: TGTGCCAGCAGTTACGTTCGGGGGGGCACCGGGGAGCTGTTTTTT.

CDR3 DNA: TGTGCCAGCAGCCCGACCTCCGGACAGGGGATTACGCAGTATTTT. Translating gives CASSPTSGQGITQYF. The chain carries TRBV7-3 and TRBJ2-3, with 9 bases identical to TRBD1. This CDR3 comprises 15 residues. V shed 5 bases and J 8 bases; nucleotides not matched to a gene: 11. Germline lookup yields CDR1 SGHTA and CDR2 FQGTGA.

The chain joins TRBV6-6 to TRBJ2-7; 8 bases are shared with TRBD2. Trimming at V came to 4 bases and at J to 4 bases, leaving 3 bases not matched to a gene. The CDR3 spans 13 residues. Germline CDR1 reads MNHNY; CDR2 reads SVGAGI (reference sequence). The CDR3 region has the DNA TGTGCCAGCAGTTCCGGGAGGGTTTACGAGCAGTACTTC. This gives the protein CASSSGRVYEQYF.

There are a few counts of this clone. The chain uses TRBV19 and TRBJ1-1, with 10 bases lining up with TRBD1. Looked up from germline, CDR1 is LNHDA and CDR2 is SQIVND (reference sequence). The CDR3 contains 15 residues. The trim removed 2 bases at V and 5 bases at J, leaving 5 bases unmatched. As DNA, the CDR3 is TGTGCCAGTAGTATATGGGACAGGGGAAAAACTGAAGCTTTCTTT. Its protein product is CASSIWDRGKTEAFF.

The chain has TRBV6-1 and TRBJ1-6; D is uncertain. Between the trimmed V and J ends, which lost 4 bases and 0 bases, there was a span of 13 bases. The CDR3 is made up of 17 amino acids. Germline CDR1 and CDR2: MNHNS and SASEGT. The CDR3 reads CASSAGMPSSYNSPLHF. DNA for the CDR3: TGTGCCAGCAGTGCCGGGATGCCGAGCTCCTATAATTCACCCCTCCACTTT.

CDR3 in DNA: TGTGCCAGCAGCAGGACTAGCGGGAGGGCCCTCATAGATACGCAGTATTTT. Its protein product is CASSRTSGRALIDTQYF. V usage is TRBV2 and J usage is TRBJ2-3; 15 bases fit TRBD2. Per the germline V gene, CDR1 is SNHLY and CDR2 is FYNNEI. This CDR3 contains 17 residues. With V trimmed by 6 bases and J by 5 bases, 9 bases remained unmatched.

This clone was seen many times. This chain connects TRBV19 to TRBJ1-2; D is possibly TRBD1 (6 bases). Germline CDR1 LNHDA, CDR2 SQIVND (reference sequence). Trimming removed 5 bases from V and 4 bases from J, with 11 bases in between. This CDR3 spans 13 amino acids. This chain's CDR3 is CASSPPQGYGYTF. DNA of the CDR3: TGTGCCAGTAGTCCACCACAGGGCTATGGCTACACCTTC.

This clone appeared a single time. This chain uses TRBV5-1 with TRBJ1-2; 7 positions agree with TRBD1. The CDR3 is 12 amino acids. The J segment lost 10 bases and the V segment lost 4 bases, leaving 7 bases of the junction unmatched. Germline V gene data show CDR1 as SGHRS and CDR2 as YFSETQ. This CDR3 is CASSEGQWDYTF. DNA for the CDR3: TGCGCCAGCAGCGAGGGACAGTGGGACTACACCTTC.

This clone was detected a few times. V gene TRBV5-1 combines with J gene TRBJ2-7; 11 bases align to TRBD1. Germline V gene lookup returns CDR1 SGHRS and CDR2 YFSETQ. Trimming took 3 bases from V and 5 from J; bases not matched to a gene: 4. This CDR3 region has 14 residues. The CDR3 bases are TGCGCCAGCAGCTACGGACAGGGGGCGAACGAGCAGTACTTC. This sequence encodes CASSYGQGANEQYF.

J is TRBJ1-2 and V is TRBV6-6; D is undetermined. The germline V and J ends were trimmed by 6 bases and 5 bases, with 13 bases remaining between them. The CDR3 length is 13 residues. The V gene's germline CDR1 is MNHNY and CDR2 SVGAGI (reference sequence). The CDR3 loop is CASSYSPLYGYTF. The CDR3 DNA sequence: TGTGCCAGCAGCTATTCCCCTCTTTATGGCTACACCTTC.

This clone was observed once. V and J are TRBV2 and TRBJ2-7; D is unclear. Germline loops: CDR1 SNHLY, CDR2 FYNNEI. V was clipped by 2 bases and J by 4 bases, with 12 bases between them. There are 14 residues in the CDR3. CDR3 DNA sequence: TGTGCCAGCAGTGAAAATTGGCAGAATTACGAGCAGTACTTC. It encodes CASSENWQNYEQYF.

The chain couples TRBV5-4 to TRBJ1-3; TRBD1 aligns across 9 bases. The V segment lost 3 bases and the J segment 2 bases; nucleotides outside the gene matches: 3. In germline, CDR1 is SGHNT, CDR2 YYREEE (reference sequence). The CDR3 is made up of 15 amino acids. Written as DNA, the CDR3 is TGTGCCAGCAGCTCCACAGGGGGCACTGGAAACACCATATATTTT. Residues: CASSSTGGTGNTIYF.

V gene TRBV19 combines with J gene TRBJ1-5; D not resolved. The CDR3 extends over 16 amino acids. Germline-derived CDR1 and CDR2 are LNHDA and SQIVND (reference sequence). Trimming shortened V by 3 bases and J by 7 bases, and 19 bases separated the two germline ends. The CDR3 DNA sequence: TGTGCCAGTAGTATGGGAACCGGGATGAGAAACCAGCCCCAGCATTTT. Amino acid sequence: CASSMGTGMRNQPQHF.